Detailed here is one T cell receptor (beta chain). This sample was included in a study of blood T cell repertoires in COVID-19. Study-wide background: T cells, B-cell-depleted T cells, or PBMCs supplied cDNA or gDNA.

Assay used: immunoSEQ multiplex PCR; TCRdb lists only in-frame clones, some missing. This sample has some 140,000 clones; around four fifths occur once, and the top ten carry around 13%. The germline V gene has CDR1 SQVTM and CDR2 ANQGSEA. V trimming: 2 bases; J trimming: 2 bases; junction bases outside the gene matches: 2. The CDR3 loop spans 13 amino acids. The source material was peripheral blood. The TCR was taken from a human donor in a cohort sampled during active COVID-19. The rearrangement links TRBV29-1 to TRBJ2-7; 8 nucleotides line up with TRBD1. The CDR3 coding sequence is TGCAGCGTTGAACAACAGGGGGCCTACGAGCAGTACTTC. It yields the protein CSVEQQGAYEQYF.